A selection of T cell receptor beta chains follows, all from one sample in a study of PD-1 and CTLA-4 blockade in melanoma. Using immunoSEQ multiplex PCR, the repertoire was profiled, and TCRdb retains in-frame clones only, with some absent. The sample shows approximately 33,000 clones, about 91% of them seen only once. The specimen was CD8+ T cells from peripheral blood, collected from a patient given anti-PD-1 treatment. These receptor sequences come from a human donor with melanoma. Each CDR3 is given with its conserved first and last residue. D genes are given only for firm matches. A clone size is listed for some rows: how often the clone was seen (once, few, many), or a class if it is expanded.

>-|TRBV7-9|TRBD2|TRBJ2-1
CASSIGLVIYNEQFF
TGTGCCAGCAGCATCGGACTAGTGATCTACAATGAGCAGTTCTTC
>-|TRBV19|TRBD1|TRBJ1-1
CASSRDRGPPPEAFF
TGTGCCAGTAGTCGGGACAGGGGGCCCCCCCCTGAAGCTTTCTTT
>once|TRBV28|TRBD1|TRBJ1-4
CASSLGGQGSEKLFF
TGTGCCAGCAGTTTGGGGGGACAGGGAAGCGAAAAACTGTTTTTT
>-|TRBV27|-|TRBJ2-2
CASTRLANTGELFF
TGTGCCAGCACGCGGCTGGCGAACACCGGGGAGCTGTTTTTT
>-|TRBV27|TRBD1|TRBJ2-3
CASSYSGTGTDTQYF
TGTGCCAGCAGTTACTCCGGGACAGGGACAGATACGCAGTATTTT
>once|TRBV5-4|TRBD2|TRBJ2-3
CASSPTASGKPWGTDTQYF
TGTGCCAGCAGCCCCACGGCTAGCGGGAAGCCCTGGGGCACAGATACGCAGTATTTT
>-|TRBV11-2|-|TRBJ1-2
CASSLQGDNYGYTF
TGTGCCAGCAGCTTACAAGGGGATAACTATGGCTACACCTTC
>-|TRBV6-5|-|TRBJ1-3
CASSRRGSGNTIYF
TGTGCCAGCAGCCGCAGGGGATCCGGAAACACCATATATTTT
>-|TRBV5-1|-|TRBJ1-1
CASSSMDRNTEAFF
TGCGCCAGCAGCTCCATGGACAGGAACACTGAAGCTTTCTTT
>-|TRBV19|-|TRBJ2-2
CASSIRQENTGELFF
TGTGCCAGTAGTATAAGACAGGAGAACACCGGGGAGCTGTTTTTT
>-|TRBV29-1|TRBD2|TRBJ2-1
CSVEVVSGGPHNEQFF
TGCAGCGTTGAAGTTGTGTCGGGAGGGCCCCACAATGAGCAGTTCTTC
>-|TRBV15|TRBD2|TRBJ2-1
CATSREAGGSYNEQFF
TGTGCCACCAGCAGAGAGGCGGGGGGGTCCTACAATGAGCAGTTCTTC
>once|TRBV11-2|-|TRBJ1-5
CASSWGPNQPQHF
TGTGCCAGCAGCTGGGGACCGAATCAGCCCCAGCATTTT
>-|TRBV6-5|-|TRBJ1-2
CASSYSIRNFNYGYTF
TGTGCCAGCAGTTACTCCATCAGGAACTTTAACTATGGCTACACCTTC
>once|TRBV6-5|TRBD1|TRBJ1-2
CASSYEGAGGYTF
TGTGCCAGCAGTTACGAGGGGGCTGGTGGCTACACCTTC
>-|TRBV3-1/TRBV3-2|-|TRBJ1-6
CASSQGGGRWSPLHF
TGTGCCAGCAGCCAAGGTGGGGGGCGTTGGTCACCCCTCCACTTT
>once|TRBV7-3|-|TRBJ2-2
CASTPGDLLNTGELFF
TGTGCCAGCACCCCAGGGGACCTACTGAACACCGGGGAGCTGTTTTTT
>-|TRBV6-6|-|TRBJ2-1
CASSYSGGGEQFF
TGTGCCAGCAGTTACTCGGGGGGCGGCGAGCAGTTCTTC
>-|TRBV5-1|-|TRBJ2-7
CASSPNRQAFIYEQYF
TGCGCCAGCAGCCCCAATAGACAGGCATTTATCTACGAGCAGTACTTC
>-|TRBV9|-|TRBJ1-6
CASSVGGTGSPLHF
TGTGCCAGCAGCGTAGGGGGGACTGGGTCACCCCTCCACTTT
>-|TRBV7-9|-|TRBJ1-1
CASAEDTEAFF
TGTGCCAGCGCGGAGGACACTGAAGCTTTCTTT
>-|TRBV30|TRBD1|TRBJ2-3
CAWTTGVTDTQYF
TGTGCCTGGACGACAGGGGTGACAGATACGCAGTATTTT
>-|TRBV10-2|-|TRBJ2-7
CASSEGSYEQYF
TGCGCCAGCAGTGAGGGAAGCTACGAGCAGTACTTC
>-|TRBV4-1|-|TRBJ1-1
CASSGIPNTEAFF
TGCGCCAGTTCCGGGATACCGAACACTGAAGCTTTCTTT
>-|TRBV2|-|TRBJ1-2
CASSRDGSYGYTF
TGTGCCAGCAGTCGGGACGGATCTTATGGCTACACCTTC
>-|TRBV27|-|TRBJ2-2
CASSLSTGELFF
TGTGCCAGCAGTTTGAGCACCGGGGAGCTGTTTTTT
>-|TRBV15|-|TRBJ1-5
CATSRDLGQPQHF
TGTGCCACCAGCAGAGATCTCGGTCAGCCCCAGCATTTT
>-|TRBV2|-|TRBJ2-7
CASSEGGASTYEQYF
TGTGCCAGCAGTGAAGGAGGGGCGTCTACCTACGAGCAGTACTTC
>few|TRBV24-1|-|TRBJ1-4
CATSDSGGEKLFF
TGTGCCACCAGTGACAGCGGCGGGGAAAAACTGTTTTTT
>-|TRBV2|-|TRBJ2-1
CASSGVKYNEQFF
TGTGCCAGCAGTGGGGTCAAATACAATGAGCAGTTCTTC
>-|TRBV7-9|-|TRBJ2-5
CASSSGGSPETQYF
TGTGCCAGCAGCTCAGGAGGGAGTCCAGAGACCCAGTACTTC
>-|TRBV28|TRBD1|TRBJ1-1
CASSYRGTEAFF
TGTGCCAGCAGTTACAGGGGCACTGAAGCTTTCTTT
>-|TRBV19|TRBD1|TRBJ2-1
CASSTKQGNEQFF
TGTGCCAGTAGTACAAAACAGGGGAATGAGCAGTTCTTC
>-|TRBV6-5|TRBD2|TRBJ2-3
CASSYLAGGADTQYF
TGTGCCAGCAGTTACTTAGCGGGGGGGGCAGATACGCAGTATTTT
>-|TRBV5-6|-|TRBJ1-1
CASSRQMNTEAFF
TGTGCCAGCAGCCGACAGATGAACACTGAAGCTTTCTTT
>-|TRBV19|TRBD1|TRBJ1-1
CASSFGTGNTEAFF
TGTGCCAGTAGTTTCGGGACAGGGAACACTGAAGCTTTCTTT
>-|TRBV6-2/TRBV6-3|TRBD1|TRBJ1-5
CASSYPDRDQPQHF
TGTGCCAGCAGTTACCCGGACAGGGATCAGCCCCAGCATTTT
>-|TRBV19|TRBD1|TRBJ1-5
CASSAGQGNQPQHF
TGTGCCAGTAGTGCGGGACAGGGTAATCAGCCCCAGCATTTT
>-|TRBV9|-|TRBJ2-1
CASSGSASSYNEQFF
TGTGCCAGCAGCGGTAGCGCAAGCTCCTACAATGAGCAGTTCTTC
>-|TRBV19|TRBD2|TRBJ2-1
CASSPTGWEGTNEQFF
TGTGCCAGTAGTCCCACGGGATGGGAGGGCACGAATGAGCAGTTCTTC
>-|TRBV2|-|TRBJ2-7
CASSERLVEQYF
TGTGCCAGCAGCGAAAGGCTGGTCGAGCAGTACTTC
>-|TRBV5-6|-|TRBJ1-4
CASSLAGGFATNEKLFF
TGTGCCAGCAGCTTGGCCGGGGGGTTTGCAACTAATGAAAAACTGTTTTTT
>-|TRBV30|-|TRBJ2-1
CALSGYGSYNEQFF
TGTGCCCTAAGCGGGTATGGCTCCTACAATGAGCAGTTCTTC
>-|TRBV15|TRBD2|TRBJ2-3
CASAGLSTDTQYF
TGTGCCTCAGCGGGACTTAGCACAGATACGCAGTATTTT
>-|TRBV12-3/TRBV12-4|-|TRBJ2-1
CASSLLGFNEQFF
TGTGCCAGCAGTTTGTTGGGGTTCAATGAGCAGTTCTTC
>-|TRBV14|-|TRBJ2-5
CASSQDSETVQETQYF
TGTGCCAGCAGCCAAGATTCGGAGACAGTCCAAGAGACCCAGTACTTC
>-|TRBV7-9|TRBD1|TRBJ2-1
CASSRTGDNEQFF
TGTGCCAGCAGCCGGACAGGGGACAATGAGCAGTTCTTC
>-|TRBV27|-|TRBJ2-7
CASSFDGYEQYF
TGTGCCAGCAGTTTCGACGGCTACGAGCAGTACTTC
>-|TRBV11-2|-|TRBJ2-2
CASSPLNTGELFF
TGTGCCAGCAGCCCCCTGAACACCGGGGAGCTGTTTTTT
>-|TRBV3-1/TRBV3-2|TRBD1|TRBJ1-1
CASSQDIGQGNTEAFF
TGTGCCAGCAGCCAAGACATAGGACAGGGTAACACTGAAGCTTTCTTT
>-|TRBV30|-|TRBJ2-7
CAWSVGPLLSKQYF
TGTGCCTGGAGTGTAGGACCTCTCCTCTCCAAGCAGTACTTC
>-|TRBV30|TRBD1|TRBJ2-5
CAWDRGETQYF
TGTGCCTGGGACAGGGGAGAGACCCAGTACTTC
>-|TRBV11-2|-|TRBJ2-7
CASSPSAQYEQYF
TGTGCCAGCAGCCCTTCGGCCCAATACGAGCAGTACTTC